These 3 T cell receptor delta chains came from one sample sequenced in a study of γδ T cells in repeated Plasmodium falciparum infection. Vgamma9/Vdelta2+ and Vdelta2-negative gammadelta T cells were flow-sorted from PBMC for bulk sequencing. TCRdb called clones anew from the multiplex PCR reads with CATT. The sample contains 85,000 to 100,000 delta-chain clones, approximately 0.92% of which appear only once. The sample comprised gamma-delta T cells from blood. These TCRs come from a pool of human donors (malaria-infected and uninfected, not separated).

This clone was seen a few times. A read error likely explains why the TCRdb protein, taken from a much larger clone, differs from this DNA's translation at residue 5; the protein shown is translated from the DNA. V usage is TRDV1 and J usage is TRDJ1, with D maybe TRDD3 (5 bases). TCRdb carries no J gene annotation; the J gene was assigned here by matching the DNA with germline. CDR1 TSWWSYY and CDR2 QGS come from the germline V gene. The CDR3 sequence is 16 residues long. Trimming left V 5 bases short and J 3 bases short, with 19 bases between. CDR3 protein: CALGKLARDPPDKLIF. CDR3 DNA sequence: TGTGCTCTTGGGAAGCTTGCCCGGGATCCCCCCGATAAACTCATCTTT.

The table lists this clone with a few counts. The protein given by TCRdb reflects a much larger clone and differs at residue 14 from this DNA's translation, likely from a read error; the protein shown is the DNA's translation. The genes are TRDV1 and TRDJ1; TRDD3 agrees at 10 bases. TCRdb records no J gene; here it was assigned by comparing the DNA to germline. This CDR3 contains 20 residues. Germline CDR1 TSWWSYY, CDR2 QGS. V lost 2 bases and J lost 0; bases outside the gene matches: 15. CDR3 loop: CALGEGSAWGIQAHTDKLIF. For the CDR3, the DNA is TGTGCTCTTGGGGAAGGTTCCGCGTGGGGGATACAGGCTCACACCGATAAACTCATCTTT.

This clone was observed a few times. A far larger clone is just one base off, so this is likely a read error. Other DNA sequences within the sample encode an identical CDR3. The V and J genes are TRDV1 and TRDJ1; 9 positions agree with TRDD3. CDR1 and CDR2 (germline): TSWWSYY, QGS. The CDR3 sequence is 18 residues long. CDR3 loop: CALGFYESGGLYTDKLIF. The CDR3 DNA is TGTGCTCTTGGGTTCTACGAATCTGGGGGATTGTACACCGATAAACTCATCTTC.